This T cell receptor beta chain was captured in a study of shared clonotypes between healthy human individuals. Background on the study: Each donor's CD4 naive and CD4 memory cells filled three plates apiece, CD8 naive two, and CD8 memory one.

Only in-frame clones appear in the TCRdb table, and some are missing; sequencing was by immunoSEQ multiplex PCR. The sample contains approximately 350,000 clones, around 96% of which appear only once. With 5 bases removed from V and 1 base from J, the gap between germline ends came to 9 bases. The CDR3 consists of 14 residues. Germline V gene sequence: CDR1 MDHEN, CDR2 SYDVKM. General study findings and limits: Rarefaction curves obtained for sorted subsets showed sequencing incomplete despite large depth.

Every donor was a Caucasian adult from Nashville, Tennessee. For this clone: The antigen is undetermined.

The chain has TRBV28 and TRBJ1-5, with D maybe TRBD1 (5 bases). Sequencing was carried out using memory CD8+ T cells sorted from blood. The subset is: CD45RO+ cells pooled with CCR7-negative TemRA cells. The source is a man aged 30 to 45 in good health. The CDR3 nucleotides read TGTGCCAGCAGTACAGACAGAAGCAATCAGCCCCAGCATTTT. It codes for CASSTDRSNQPQHF.